Sequencing of this T cell receptor (beta chain) was carried out in a study of early T cells in non-severe SARS-CoV-2 infection. The V and J ends lost 1 base and 4 bases, in that order; junction bases with no gene match: 6. CDR1 is SEHNR, CDR2 FQNEAQ, per germline (reference sequence). This CDR3 spans 15 amino acids. Whole-study results and caveats: Private and CD4 specificities were missed by VDJdb matching, which favored anti-spike CD8 responses.

Turning to this clonotype: What it binds is not known.

Unique molecular identifier tags were affixed to discrete cDNA molecules. TCRdb re-called the 5' RACE reads through MiXCR, storing one row per CDR3 protein. The sample yields roughly 70,000 distinct CDR3 sequences, 18% seen once. The chain links TRBV7-9 to TRBJ1-2, with 7 bases matching TRBD1. The source of this sequence is an adult who was a healthcare worker with PCR-confirmed SARS-CoV-2 infection or an uninfected control (not recorded which). This specimen consisted of whole blood, obtained at baseline. The CDR3 sequence: CASSLEVGTVYGYTF. In DNA, the CDR3 is TGTGCCAGCAGCTTAGAAGTCGGGACAGTCTATGGCTACACCTTC. The full variable domain, rest sourced from reference TRBV7-9 and TRBJ1-2, is DTGVSQNPRHKITKRGQNVTFRCDPISEHNRLYWYRQTLGQGPEFLTYFQNEAQLEKSRLLSDRFSAERPKGSFSTLEIQRTEQGDSAMYLCASSLEVGTVYGYTFGSGTRLTVV.